The source of this TCR beta chain is a study of T cell repertoires in cytomegalovirus infection. Overall study context: Selected CMV epitopes included recently identified HLA-C-restricted ones as well as well-studied HLA-B-restricted ones. In public TCR beta signatures, there were indications of both CMV infection and matching HLA type.

The study's findings and limits: In two of eight donors, the top clonotype was HLA-C-restricted CMV-specific.

This clonotype was counted many times. Its antigen is not identified. This CDR3 region has 15 residues. From germline, CDR1 is SGHTA and CDR2 FQGTGA. Trimming took off 2 bases at V and 0 bases at J, with 9 bases between the two ends. TCRdb ran MiXCR on the reads and lists one entry per CDR3 protein. The profile shows under 350,000 distinct CDR3 sequences, 20% to 25% of them singletons. The rearrangement uses TRBV7-3 and TRBJ2-3; D is ambiguous. The sequencing used cultured PBMCs, collected from culture after CMV antigen stimulation. This sequence was found in a human donor in good health (CMV status not recorded). Some clones in this sample may be carry-over from other donors' samples. CDR3 nucleotide sequence: TGTGCCAGCAGCTTATCTTCGGCTAGCACAGATACGCAGTATTTT. Protein sequence: CASSLSSASTDTQYF.